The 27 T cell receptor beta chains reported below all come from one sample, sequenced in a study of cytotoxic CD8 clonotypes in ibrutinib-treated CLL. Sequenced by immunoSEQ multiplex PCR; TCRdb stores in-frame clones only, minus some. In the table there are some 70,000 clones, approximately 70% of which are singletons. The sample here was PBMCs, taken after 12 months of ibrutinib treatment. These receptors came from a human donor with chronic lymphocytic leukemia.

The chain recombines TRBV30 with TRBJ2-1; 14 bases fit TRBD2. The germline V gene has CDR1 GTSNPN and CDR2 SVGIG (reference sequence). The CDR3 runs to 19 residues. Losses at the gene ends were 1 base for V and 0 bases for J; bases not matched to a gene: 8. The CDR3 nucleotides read TGTGCCTGGAGTGCGGGACTAGCGGGGGCGACAAGCTCCTACAATGAGCAGTTCTTC. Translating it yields CAWSAGLAGATSSYNEQFF.

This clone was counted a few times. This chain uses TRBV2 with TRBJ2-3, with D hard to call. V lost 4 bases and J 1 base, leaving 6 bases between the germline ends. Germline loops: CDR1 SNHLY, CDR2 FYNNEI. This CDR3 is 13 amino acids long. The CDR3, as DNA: TGTGCCAGCAGTGCCCTCGGCACAGATACGCAGTATTTT. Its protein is CASSALGTDTQYF.

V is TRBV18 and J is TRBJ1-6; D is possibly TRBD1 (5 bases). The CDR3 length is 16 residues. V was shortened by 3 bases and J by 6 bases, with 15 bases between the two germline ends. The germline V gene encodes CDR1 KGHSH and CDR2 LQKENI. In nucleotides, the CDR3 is TGTGCCAGCTCACCGCTCGGGGCTGTCGGTAATTCACCCCTCCACTTT. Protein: CASSPLGAVGNSPLHF.

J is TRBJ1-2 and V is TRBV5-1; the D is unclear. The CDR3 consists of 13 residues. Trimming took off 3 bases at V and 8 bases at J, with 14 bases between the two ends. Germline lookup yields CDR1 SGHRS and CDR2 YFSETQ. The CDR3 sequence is CASSSEGLGGYTF. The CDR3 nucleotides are TGCGCCAGCAGCTCGGAGGGCCTGGGAGGCTACACCTTC.

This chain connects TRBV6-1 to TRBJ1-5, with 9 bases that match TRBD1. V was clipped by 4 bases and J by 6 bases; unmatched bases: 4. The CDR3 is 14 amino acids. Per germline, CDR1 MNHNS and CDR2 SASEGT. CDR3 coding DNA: TGTGCCAGCAGTGGCCGGGACAGGGTTCAGCCCCAGCATTTT. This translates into CASSGRDRVQPQHF.

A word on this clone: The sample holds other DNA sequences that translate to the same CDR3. Written as DNA, the CDR3 is TGTGCCTGGAGTGGGCAGGGGGCTGGGGGCAATCAGCCCCAGCATTTT. Its translation is CAWSGQGAGGNQPQHF. This chain connects TRBV30 to TRBJ1-5, with 8 bases identical to TRBD1. The CDR3 extends over 16 amino acids. Losses at the gene ends were 1 base for V and 2 bases for J; bases not matched to a gene: 7. Germline assignment: CDR1 GTSNPN and CDR2 SVGIG (reference sequence).

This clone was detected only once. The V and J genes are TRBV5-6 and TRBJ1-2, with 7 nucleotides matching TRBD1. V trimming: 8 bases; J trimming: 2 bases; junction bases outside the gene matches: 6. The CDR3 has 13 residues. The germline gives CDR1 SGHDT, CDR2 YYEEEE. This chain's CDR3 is CARTTRGNYGYTF. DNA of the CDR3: TGTGCCAGGACTACCAGGGGGAACTATGGCTACACCTTC.

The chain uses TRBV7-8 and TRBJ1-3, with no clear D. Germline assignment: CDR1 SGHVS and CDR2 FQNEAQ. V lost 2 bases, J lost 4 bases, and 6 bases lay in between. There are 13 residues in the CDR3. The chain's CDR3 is CASSLNRGNTIYF. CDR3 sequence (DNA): TGTGCCAGCAGCTTAAACAGAGGAAACACCATATATTTT.

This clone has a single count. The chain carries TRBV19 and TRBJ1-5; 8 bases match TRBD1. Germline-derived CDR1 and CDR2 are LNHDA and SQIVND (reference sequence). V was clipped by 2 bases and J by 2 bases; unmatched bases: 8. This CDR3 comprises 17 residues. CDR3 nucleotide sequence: TGTGCCAGTAGTATACTTCTCGGACAGGGCGGCAATCAGCCCCAGCATTTT. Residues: CASSILLGQGGNQPQHF.

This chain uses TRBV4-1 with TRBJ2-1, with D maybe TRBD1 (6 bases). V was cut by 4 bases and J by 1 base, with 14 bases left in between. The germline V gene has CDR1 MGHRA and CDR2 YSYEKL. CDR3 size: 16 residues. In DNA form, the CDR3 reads TGCGCCAGCAGCCCCCATCCGAGGGGGTCCTACAATGAGCAGTTCTTC. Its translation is CASSPHPRGSYNEQFF.

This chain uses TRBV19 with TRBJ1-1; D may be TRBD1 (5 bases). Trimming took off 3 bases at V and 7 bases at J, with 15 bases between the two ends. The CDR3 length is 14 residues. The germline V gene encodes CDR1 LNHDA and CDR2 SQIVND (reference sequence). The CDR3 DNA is TGTGCCAGTAGTATTTCGCCCGGGACGGGTGAAGCTTTCTTT. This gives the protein CASSISPGTGEAFF.

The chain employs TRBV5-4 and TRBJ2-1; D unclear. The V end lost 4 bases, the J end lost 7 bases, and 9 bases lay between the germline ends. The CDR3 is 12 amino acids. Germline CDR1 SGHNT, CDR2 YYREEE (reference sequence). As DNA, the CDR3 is TGTGCCAGCAGCGATTTTGTGAATGAGCAGTTCTTC. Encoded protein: CASSDFVNEQFF.

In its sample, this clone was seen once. The CDR3 sequence is CASSYSGTGNYEQYF. In DNA, the CDR3 is TGTGCCAGCAGCTATTCCGGGACAGGAAACTACGAGCAGTACTTC. The V gene is TRBV28, the J gene TRBJ2-7; 8 bases match TRBD1. The V and J ends lost 6 bases and 3 bases, in that order; junction bases with no gene match: 10. This CDR3 is built from 15 residues. Germline V CDR1 and CDR2: MDHEN, SYDVKM.

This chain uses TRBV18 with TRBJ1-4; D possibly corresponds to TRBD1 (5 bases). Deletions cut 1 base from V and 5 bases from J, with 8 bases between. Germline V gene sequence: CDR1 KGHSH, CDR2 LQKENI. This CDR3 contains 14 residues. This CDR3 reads CASSPQQVNEKLFF. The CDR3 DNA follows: TGTGCCAGCTCACCACAACAGGTCAATGAAAAACTGTTTTTT.

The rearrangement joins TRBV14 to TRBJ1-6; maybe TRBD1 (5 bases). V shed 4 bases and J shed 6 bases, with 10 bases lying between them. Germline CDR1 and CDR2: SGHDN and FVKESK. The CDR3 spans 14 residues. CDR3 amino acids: CASSRPGPNSPLHF. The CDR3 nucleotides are TGTGCCAGCAGCCGTCCGGGACCTAATTCACCCCTCCACTTT.

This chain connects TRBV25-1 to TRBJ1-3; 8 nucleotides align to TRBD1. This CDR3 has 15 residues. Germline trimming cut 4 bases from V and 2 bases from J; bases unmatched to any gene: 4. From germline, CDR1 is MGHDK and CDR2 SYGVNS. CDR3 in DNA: TGTGCCAGCAGTGTCACAGGGGGGCCTGGAAACACCATATATTTT. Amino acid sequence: CASSVTGGPGNTIYF.

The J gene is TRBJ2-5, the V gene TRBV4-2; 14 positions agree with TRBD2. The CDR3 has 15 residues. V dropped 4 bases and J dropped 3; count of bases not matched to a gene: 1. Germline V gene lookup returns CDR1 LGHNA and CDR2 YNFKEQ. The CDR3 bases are TGTGCCAGCAGCCCGACTAGCGGGGGGGAAGAGACCCAGTACTTC. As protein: CASSPTSGGEETQYF.

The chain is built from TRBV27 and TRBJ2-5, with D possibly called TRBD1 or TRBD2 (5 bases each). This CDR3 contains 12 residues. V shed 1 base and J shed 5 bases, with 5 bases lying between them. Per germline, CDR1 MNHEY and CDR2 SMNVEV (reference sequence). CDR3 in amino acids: CASSLWGETQYF. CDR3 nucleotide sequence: TGTGCCAGCAGTTTATGGGGGGAGACCCAGTACTTC.

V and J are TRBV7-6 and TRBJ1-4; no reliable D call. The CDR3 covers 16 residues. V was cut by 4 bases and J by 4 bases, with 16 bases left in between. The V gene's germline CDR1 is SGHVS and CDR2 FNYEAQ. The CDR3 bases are TGTGCCAGCAGCTCCGAGGGCCCACGGATTAATGAAAAACTGTTTTTT. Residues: CASSSEGPRINEKLFF.

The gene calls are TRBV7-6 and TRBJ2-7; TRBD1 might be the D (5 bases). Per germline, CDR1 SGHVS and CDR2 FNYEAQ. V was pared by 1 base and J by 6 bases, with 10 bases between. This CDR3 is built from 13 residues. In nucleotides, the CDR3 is TGTGCCAGCAGCTTAGGGGTAGGGGCCGAGCAGTACTTC. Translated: CASSLGVGAEQYF.

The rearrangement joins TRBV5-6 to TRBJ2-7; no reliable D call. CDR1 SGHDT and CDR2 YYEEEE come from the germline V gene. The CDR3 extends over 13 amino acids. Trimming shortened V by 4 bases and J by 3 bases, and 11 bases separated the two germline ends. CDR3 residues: CASSPRSRYEQYF. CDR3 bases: TGTGCCAGCAGCCCGAGATCACGCTACGAGCAGTACTTC.

The CDR3 nucleotides are TGTGCCAGCAGTGAAGTAGCAGGAGGGATGAACACTGAAGCTTTCTTT. As protein: CASSEVAGGMNTEAFF. This chain uses TRBV2 with TRBJ1-1; D is uncertain. This CDR3 is built from 16 residues. Looked up from germline, CDR1 is SNHLY and CDR2 is FYNNEI. Trimming took off 1 base at V and 0 bases at J, with 12 bases between the two ends.

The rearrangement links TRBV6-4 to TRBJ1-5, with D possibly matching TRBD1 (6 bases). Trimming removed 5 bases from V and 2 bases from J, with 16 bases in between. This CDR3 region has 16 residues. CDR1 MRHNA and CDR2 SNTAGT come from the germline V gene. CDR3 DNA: TGTGCCAGCAGTTTCTACAGGGAGATGGGCAATCAGCCCCAGCATTTT. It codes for CASSFYREMGNQPQHF.

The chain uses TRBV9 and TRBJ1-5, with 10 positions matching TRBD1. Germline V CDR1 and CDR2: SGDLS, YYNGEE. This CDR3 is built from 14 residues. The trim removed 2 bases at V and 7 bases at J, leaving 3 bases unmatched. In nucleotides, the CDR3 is TGTGCCAGCAGCGTCGGGACAGGGGCCCAGCCCCAGCATTTT. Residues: CASSVGTGAQPQHF.

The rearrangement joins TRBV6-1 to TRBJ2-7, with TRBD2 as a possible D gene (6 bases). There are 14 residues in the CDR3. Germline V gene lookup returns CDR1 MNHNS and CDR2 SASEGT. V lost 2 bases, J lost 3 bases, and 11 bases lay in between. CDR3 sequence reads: CASSEIVRGYEQYF. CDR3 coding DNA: TGTGCCAGCAGTGAAATCGTGCGGGGCTACGAGCAGTACTTC.

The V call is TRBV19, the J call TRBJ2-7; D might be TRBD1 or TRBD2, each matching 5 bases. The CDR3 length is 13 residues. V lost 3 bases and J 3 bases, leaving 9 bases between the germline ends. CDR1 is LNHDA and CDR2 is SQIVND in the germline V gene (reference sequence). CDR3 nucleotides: TGTGCCAGTAGTATCGGGGACCGCTACGAGCAGTACTTC. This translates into CASSIGDRYEQYF.

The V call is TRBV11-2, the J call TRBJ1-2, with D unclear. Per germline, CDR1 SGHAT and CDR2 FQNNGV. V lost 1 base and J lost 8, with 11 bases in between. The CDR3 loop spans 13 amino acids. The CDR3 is CASSLGLLRGYTF. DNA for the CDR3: TGTGCCAGCAGCTTAGGGCTACTGCGCGGCTACACCTTC. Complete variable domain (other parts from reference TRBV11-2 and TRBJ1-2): EAGVAQSPRYKIIEKRQSVAFWCNPISGHATLYWYQQILGQGPKLLIQFQNNGVVDDSQLPKDRFSAERLKGVDSTLKIQPAKLEDSAVYLCASSLGLLRGYTFGSGTRLTVV.